This record looks at one T cell receptor beta chain sequence and its context. Germline V gene data show CDR1 as LGHDT and CDR2 as YNNKEL (reference sequence). The CDR3 covers 16 residues. J gave up 5 bases and V 1 base, and 9 bases lay outside the gene matches. The data stem from a study of blood T cell repertoires in COVID-19. Across roughly 25 US areas, participants ranged in age from about 18 to 100 years. Cohort placement rested on clinical history that participants reported themselves. The data were produced by immunoSEQ multiplex PCR, yet TCRdb's version contains in-frame clones alone and is incomplete. This table has 400,000 or so clones, 87% appearing once.

Sequences were obtained from PBMCs or T cells enriched from blood (not recorded which). The receptor was derived from a man aged 40-55 years in a cohort exposed to, infected with or recovered from COVID-19 (not recorded which). The chain carries TRBV3-1 (or the pseudogene TRBV3-2) and TRBJ2-5, with 8 bases fitting TRBD1. CDR3 DNA sequence: TGTGCCAGCAGCCAAGTGGGCCCAGGGGGCGCGGAGACCCAGTACTTC. The encoded protein is CASSQVGPGGAETQYF.